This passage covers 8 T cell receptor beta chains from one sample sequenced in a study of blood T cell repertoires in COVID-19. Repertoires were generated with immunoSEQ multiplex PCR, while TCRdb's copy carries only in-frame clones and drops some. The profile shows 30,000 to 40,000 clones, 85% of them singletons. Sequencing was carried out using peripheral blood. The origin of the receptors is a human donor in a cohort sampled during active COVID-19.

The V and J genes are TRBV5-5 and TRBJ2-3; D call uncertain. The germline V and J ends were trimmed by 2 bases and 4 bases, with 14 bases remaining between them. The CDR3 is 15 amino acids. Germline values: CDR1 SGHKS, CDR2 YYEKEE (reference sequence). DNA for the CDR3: TGTGCCAGCAGCTTCGCCGAGGTCTACCCAGATACGCAGTATTTT. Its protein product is CASSFAEVYPDTQYF.

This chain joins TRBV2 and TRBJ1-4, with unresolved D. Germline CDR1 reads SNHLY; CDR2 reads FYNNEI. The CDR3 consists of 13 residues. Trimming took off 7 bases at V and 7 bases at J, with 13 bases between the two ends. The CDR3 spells CASNEEVGEKLFF. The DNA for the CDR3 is TGTGCCAGCAACGAGGAAGTGGGTGAAAAACTGTTTTTT.

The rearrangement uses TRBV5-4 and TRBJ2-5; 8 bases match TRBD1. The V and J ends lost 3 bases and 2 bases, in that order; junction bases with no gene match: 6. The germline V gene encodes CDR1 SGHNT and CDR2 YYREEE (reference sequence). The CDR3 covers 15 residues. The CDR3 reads CASSWDRTIQETQYF. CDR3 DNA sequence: TGTGCCAGCAGCTGGGACAGGACGATACAAGAGACCCAGTACTTC. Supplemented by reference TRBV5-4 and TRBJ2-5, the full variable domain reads ETGVTQSPTHLIKTRGQQVTLRCSSQSGHNTVSWYQQALGQGPQFIFQYYREEENGRGNFPPRFSGLQFPNYSSELNVNALELDDSALYLCASSWDRTIQETQYFGPGTRLLVL.

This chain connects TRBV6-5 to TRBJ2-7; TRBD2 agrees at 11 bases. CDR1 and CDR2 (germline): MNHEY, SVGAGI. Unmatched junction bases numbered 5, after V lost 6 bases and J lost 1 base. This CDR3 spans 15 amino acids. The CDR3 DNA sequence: TGTGCCAGCAGGGCTAGCGGGAGGTCATCCTACGAGCAGTACTTC. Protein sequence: CASRASGRSSYEQYF.

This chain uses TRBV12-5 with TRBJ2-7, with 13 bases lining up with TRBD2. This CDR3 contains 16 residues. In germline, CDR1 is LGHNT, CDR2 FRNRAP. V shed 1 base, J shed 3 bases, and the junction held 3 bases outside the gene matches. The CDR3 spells CASGLGTSGRDYEQYF. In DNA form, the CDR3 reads TGTGCTAGTGGTTTGGGGACTAGCGGGAGAGACTACGAGCAGTACTTC.

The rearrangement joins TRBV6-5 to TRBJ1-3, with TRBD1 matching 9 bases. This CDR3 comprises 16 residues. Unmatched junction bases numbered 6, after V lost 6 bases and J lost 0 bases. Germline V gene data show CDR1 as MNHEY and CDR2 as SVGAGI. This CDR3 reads CASRYRGRSSGNTIYF. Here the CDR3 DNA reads TGTGCCAGCAGGTACAGGGGGCGAAGCTCTGGAAACACCATATATTTT.

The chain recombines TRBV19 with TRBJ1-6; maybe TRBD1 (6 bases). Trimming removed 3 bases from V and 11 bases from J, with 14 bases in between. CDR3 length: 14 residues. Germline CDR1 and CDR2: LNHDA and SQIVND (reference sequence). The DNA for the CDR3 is TGTGCCAGTAGTATGGTACAGGGTAAGACACCCCTCCACTTT. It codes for CASSMVQGKTPLHF.

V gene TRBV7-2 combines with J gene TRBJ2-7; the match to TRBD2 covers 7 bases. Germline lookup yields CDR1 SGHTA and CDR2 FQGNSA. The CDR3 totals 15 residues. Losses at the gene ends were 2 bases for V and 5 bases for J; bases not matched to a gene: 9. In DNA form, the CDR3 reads TGTGCCAGCAGCTTATCAGCGGGGAGTAACCACGAGCAGTACTTC. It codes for CASSLSAGSNHEQYF.